This TCR beta chain is from a study of tumor-infiltrating lymphocytes in localized non-small cell lung cancer. Looking at the study overall: The cohort mixed smokers and never-smokers, several histologies, and some post-neoadjuvant-chemotherapy samples. Overall study findings and caveats: No T-cell fraction difference was seen between IM1 and IM2 tumors. Recurrence-free survival showed no association with tumor T-cell fraction. Compared with uninvolved lung, tumors showed higher T cell infiltration by TCRbeta sequencing.

For this clone: Its antigen is still unknown.

Trimming cost V 1 base and J 5 bases, with 8 bases left between them. The CDR3 has 13 residues. Germline-derived CDR1 and CDR2 are SGHTA and FQGNSA. Here immunoSEQ multiplex PCR was the method, and the copy in TCRdb shows in-frame clones only, minus some. The sample yields 27,000 or so clones, approximately 85% seen once. The source of this sequence is a human donor with non-small cell lung cancer. The chain is built from TRBV7-2 and TRBJ2-5; weak D call: TRBD1 (5 bases). The sample comprised lung tumor tissue. The CDR3 bases are TGTGCCAGCAGCTTAGGAAGACAGGAGACCCAGTACTTC. Protein: CASSLGRQETQYF.